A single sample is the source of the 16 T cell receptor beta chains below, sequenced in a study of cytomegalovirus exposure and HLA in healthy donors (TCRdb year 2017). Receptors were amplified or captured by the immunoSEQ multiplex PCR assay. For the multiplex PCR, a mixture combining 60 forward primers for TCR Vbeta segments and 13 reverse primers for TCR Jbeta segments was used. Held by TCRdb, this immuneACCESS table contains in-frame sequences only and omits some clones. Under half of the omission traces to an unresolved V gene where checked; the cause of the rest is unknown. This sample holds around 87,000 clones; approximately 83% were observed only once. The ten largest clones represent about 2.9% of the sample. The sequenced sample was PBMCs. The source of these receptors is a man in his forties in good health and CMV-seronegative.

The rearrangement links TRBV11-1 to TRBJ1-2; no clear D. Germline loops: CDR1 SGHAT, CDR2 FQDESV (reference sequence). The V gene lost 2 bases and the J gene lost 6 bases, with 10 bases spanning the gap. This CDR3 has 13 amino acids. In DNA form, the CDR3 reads TGTGCCAGCAGCTTATTTGTCGGGGATGGCTACACCTTC. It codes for CASSLFVGDGYTF. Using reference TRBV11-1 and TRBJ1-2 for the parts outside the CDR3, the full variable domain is EAEVAQSPRYKITEKSQAVAFWCDPISGHATLYWYRQILGQGPELLVQFQDESVVDDSQLPKDRFSAERLKGVDSTLKIQPAELGDSAMYLCASSLFVGDGYTFGSGTRLTVV.

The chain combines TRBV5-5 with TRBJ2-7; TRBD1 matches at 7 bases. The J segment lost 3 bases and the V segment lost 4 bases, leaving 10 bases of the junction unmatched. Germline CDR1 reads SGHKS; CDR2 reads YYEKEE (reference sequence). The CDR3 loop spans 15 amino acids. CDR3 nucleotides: TGTGCCAGCAGCCCGGGGAGCCCAGGGGGCTACGAGCAGTACTTC. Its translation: CASSPGSPGGYEQYF.

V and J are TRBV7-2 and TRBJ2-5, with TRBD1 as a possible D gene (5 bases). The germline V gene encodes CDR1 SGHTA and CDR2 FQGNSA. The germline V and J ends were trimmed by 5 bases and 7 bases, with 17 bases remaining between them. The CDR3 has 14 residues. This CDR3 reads CASSKQQVQGTQYF. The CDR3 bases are TGTGCCAGCAGCAAACAACAGGTCCAGGGGACCCAGTACTTC.

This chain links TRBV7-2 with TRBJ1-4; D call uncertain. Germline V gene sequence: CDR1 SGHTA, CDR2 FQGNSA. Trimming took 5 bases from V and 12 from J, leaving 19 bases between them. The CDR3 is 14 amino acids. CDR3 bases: TGTGCCAGCAGCCGACATGTCAAGGCCTGGGAACTGTTTTTT. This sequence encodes CASSRHVKAWELFF.

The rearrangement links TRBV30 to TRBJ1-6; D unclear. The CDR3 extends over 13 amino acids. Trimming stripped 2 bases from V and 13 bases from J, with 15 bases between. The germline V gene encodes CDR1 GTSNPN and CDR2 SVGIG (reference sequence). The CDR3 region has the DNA TGTGCCTGGAGTCCCGAGGAGTGGAGGCCCCTCCACTTT. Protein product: CAWSPEEWRPLHF.

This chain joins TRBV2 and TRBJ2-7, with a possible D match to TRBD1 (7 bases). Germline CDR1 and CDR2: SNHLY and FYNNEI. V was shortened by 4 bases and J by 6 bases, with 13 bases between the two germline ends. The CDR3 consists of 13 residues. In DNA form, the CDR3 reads TGTGCCAGCAGTGGCGGGACAGTCGGCGAGCAGTACTTC. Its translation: CASSGGTVGEQYF.

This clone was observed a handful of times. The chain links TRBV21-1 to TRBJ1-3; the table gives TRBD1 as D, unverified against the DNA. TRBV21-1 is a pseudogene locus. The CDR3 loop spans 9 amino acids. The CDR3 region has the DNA TGTGCCAGCAGGGGGACAGGAGATTTT. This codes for CASRGTGDF.

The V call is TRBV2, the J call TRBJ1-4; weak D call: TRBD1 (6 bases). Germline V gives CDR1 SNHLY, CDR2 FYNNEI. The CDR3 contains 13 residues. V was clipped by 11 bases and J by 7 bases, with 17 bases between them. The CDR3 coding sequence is TGTGCCTCTAGCAGAGGGGGGGGTGAAAAACTGTTTTTT. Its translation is CASSRGGGEKLFF.

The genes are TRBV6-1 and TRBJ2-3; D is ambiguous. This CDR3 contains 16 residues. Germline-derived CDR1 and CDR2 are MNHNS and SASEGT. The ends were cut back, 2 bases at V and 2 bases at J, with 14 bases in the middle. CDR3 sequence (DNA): TGTGCCAGCAGTGAATGGGCACTGCAATCCACAGATACGCAGTATTTT. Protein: CASSEWALQSTDTQYF.

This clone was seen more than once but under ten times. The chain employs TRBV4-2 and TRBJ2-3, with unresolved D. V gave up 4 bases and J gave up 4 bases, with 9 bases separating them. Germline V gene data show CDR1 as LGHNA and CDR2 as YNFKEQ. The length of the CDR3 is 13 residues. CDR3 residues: CASSPYSADTQYF. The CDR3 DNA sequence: TGTGCCAGCAGCCCATACTCTGCAGATACGCAGTATTTT.

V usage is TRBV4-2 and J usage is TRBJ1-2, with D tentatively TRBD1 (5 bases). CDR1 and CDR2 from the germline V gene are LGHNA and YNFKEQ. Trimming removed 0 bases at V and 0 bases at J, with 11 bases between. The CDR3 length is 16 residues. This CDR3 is CASSQDQEGTNYGYTF. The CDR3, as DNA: TGTGCCAGCAGCCAAGATCAGGAGGGGACTAACTATGGCTACACCTTC.

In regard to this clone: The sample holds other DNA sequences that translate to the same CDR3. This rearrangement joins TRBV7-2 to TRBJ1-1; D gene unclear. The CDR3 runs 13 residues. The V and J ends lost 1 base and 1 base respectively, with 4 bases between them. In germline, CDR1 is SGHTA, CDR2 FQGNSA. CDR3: CASSLVGNTEAFF. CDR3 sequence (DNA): TGTGCCAGCAGCTTAGTCGGGAACACTGAAGCTTTCTTT.

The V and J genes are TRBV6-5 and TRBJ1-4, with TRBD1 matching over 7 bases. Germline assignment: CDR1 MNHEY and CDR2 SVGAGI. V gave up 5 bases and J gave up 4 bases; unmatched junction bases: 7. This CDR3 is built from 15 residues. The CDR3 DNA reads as TGTGCCAGCAGTCCTACTCACAGGGGTAATGAAAAACTGTTTTTT. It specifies CASSPTHRGNEKLFF.

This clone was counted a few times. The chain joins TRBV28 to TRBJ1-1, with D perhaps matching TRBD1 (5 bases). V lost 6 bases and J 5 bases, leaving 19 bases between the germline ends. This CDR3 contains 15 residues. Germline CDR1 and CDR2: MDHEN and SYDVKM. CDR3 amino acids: CASRMTDGGVTEAFF. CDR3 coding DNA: TGTGCCAGCAGGATGACTGACGGGGGGGTAACTGAAGCTTTCTTT.

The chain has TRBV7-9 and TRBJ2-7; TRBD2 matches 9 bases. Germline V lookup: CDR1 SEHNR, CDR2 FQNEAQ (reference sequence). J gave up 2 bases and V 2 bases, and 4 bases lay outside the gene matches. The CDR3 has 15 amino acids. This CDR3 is CASSLLAGITYEQYF. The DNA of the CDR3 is TGTGCCAGCAGCTTACTAGCGGGGATTACCTACGAGCAGTACTTC.

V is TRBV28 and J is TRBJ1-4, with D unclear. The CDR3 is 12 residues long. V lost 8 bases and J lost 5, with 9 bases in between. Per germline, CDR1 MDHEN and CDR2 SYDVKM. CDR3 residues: CASSSPNEKLFF. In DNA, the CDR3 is TGTGCCAGCTCCTCCCCCAATGAAAAACTGTTTTTT.